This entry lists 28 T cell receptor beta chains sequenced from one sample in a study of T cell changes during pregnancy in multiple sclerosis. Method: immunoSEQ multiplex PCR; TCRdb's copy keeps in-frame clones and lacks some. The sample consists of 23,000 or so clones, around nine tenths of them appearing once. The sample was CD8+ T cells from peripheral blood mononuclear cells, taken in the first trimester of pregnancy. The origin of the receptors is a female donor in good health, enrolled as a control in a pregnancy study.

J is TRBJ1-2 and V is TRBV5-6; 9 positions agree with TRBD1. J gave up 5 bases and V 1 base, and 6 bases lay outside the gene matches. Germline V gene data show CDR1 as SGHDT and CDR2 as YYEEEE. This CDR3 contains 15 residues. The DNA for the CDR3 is TGTGCCAGCAGCTTGATGGACAGGGGCTATTATGGCTACACCTTC. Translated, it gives CASSLMDRGYYGYTF.

CDR3 protein: CASSPAGDYNEQFF. DNA of the CDR3: TGTGCCAGCAGCCCTGCGGGGGACTACAATGAGCAGTTCTTC. The chain uses TRBV7-3 and TRBJ2-1; 7 bases line up with TRBD2. Per germline, CDR1 SGHTA and CDR2 FQGTGA. The CDR3 extends over 14 amino acids. V was pared by 5 bases and J by 3 bases, with 4 bases of the junction left unmatched.

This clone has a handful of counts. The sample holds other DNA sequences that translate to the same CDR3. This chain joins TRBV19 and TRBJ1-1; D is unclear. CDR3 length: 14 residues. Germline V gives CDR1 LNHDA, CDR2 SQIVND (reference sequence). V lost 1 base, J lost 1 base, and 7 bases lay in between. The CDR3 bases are TGTGCCAGTAGTATAGGACGGGGGAACACTGAAGCTTTCTTT. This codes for CASSIGRGNTEAFF.

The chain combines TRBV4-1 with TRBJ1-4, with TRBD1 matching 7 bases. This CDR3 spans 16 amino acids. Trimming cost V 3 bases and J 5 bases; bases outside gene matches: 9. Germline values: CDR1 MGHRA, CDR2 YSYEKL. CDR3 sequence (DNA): TGCGCCAGCAGCCATGCCGAGACAGGGCCCAATGAAAAACTGTTTTTT. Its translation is CASSHAETGPNEKLFF.

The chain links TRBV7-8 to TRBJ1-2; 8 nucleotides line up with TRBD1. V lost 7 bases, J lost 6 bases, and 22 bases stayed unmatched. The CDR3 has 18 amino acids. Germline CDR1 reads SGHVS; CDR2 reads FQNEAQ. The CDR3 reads CASTLRRAGGNLFDGYTF. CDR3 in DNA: TGTGCCAGCACCCTACGGCGGGCAGGGGGCAACCTCTTTGATGGCTACACCTTC.

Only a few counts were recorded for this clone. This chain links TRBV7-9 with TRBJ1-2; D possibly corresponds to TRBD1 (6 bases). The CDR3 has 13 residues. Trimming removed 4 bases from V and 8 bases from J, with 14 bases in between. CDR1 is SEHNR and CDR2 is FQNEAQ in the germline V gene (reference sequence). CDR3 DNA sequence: TGTGCCAGCAGCTCCGACTACAGGGTCGGCTACACCTTC. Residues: CASSSDYRVGYTF.

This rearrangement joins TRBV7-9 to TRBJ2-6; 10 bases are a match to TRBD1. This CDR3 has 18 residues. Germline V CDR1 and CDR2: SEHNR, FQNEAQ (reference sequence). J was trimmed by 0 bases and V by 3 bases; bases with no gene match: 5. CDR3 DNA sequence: TGTGCCAGCAGCTTTGGGACAGGGGCTAACTCTGGGGCCAACGTCCTGACTTTC. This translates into CASSFGTGANSGANVLTF. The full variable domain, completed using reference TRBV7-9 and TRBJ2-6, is DTGVSQNPRHKITKRGQNVTFRCDPISEHNRLYWYRQTLGQGPEFLTYFQNEAQLEKSRLLSDRFSAERPKGSFSTLEIQRTEQGDSAMYLCASSFGTGANSGANVLTFGAGSRLTVL.

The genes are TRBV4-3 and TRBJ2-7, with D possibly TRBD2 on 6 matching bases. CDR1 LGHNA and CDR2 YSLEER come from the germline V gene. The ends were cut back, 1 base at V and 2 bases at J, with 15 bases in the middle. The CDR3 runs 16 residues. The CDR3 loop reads CASSQATGLITYEQYF. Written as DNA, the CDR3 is TGCGCCAGCAGCCAAGCCACGGGACTCATAACCTACGAGCAGTACTTC.

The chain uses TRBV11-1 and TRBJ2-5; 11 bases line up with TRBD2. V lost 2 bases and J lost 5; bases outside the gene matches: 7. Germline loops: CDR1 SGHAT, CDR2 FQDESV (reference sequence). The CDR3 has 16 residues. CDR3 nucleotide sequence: TGTGCCAGCAGCTTAAATAGCGGGAGGGCCGGGGAGACCCAGTACTTC. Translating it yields CASSLNSGRAGETQYF.

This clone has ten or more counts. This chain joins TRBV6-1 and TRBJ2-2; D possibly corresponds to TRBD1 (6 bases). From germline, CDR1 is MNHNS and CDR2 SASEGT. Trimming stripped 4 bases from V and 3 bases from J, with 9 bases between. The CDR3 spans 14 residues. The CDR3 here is CASSATGDTGELFF. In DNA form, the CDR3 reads TGTGCCAGCAGTGCGACAGGAGACACCGGGGAGCTGTTTTTT.

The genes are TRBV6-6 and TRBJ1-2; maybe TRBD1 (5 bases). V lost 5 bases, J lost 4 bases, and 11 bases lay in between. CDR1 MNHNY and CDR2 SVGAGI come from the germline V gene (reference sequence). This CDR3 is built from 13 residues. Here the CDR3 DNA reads TGTGCCAGCAGTCAGGGTACCGGCTATGGCTACACCTTC. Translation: CASSQGTGYGYTF.

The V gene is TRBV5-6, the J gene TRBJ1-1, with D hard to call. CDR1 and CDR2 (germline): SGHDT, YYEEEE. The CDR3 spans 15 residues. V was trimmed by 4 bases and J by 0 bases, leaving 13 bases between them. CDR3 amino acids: CASSDQDDLNTEAFF. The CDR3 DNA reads TGTGCCAGCAGCGACCAGGATGATTTGAACACTGAAGCTTTCTTT. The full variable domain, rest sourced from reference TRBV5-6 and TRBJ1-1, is DAGVTQSPTHLIKTRGQQVTLRCSPKSGHDTVSWYQQALGQGPQFIFQYYEEEERQRGNFPDRFSGHQFPNYSSELNVNALLLGDSALYLCASSDQDDLNTEAFFGQGTRLTVV.

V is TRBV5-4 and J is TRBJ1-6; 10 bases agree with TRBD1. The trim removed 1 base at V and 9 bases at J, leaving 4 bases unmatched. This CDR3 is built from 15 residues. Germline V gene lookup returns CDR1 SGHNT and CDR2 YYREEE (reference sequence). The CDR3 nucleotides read TGTGCCAGCAGCTTGACGACAGGGGGCATTTCACCCCTCCACTTT. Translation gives CASSLTTGGISPLHF.

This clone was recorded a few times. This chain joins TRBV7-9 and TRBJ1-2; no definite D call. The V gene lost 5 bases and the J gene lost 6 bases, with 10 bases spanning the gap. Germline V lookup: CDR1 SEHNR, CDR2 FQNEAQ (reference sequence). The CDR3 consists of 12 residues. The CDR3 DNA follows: TGTGCCAGCAGCCCCTGGCCGAATGGCTACACCTTC. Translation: CASSPWPNGYTF.

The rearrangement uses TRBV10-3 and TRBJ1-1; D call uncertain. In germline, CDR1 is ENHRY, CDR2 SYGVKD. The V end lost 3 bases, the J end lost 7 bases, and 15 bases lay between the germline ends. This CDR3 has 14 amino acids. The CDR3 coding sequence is TGTGCCATCAGTGACCTCGGACTGCTTAGTGAAGCTTTCTTT. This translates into CAISDLGLLSEAFF.

This CDR3 reads CASSARTGVGEAFF. As DNA, the CDR3 is TGTGCCAGCAGTGCTAGGACAGGGGTGGGTGAAGCTTTCTTT. V gene TRBV28 combines with J gene TRBJ1-1, with TRBD1 identical over 9 bases. Germline CDR1 and CDR2: MDHEN and SYDVKM. The CDR3 sequence is 14 residues long. V dropped 5 bases and J dropped 7; count of bases not matched to a gene: 8.

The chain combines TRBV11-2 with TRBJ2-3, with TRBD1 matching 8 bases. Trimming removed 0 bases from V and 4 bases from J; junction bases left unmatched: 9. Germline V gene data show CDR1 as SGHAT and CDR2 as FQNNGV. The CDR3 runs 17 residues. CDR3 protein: CASSLERGRGRADTQYF. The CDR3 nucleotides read TGTGCCAGCAGCTTAGAAAGGGGCAGGGGGCGAGCAGATACGCAGTATTTT.

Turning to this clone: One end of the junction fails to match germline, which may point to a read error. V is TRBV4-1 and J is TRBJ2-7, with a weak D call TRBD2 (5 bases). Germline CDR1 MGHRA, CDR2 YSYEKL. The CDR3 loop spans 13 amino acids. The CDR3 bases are TGCGCCAGCAGCCAGGATGGACTCTACGAGCAGCACTTC. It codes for CASSQDGLYEQHF.

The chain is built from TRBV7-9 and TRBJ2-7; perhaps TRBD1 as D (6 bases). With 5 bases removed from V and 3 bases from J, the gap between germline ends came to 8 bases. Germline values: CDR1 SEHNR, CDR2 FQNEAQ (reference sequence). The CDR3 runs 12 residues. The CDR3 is CASSAQGYEQYF. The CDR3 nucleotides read TGTGCCAGCAGCGCACAGGGCTACGAGCAGTACTTC.

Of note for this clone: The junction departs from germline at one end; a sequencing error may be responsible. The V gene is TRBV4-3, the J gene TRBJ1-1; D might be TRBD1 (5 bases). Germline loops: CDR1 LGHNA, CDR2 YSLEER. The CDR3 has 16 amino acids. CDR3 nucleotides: TGCGCCAGCAGCCAAGAGAGGGCGGGGCTGAACGCTGAAGCTTTCTTT. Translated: CASSQERAGLNAEAFF.

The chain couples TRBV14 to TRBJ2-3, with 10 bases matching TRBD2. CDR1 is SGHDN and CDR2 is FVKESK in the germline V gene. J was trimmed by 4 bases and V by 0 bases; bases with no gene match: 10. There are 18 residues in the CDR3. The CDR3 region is CASSQDFSSGGSPDTQYF. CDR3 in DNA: TGTGCCAGCAGCCAAGACTTTTCTAGCGGGGGCTCCCCAGATACGCAGTATTTT.

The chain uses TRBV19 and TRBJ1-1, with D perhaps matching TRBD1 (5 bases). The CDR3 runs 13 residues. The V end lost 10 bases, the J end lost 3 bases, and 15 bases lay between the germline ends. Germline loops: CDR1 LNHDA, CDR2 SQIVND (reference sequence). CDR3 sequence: CATQESGYTEAFF. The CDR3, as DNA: TGTGCCACCCAAGAATCAGGGTACACTGAAGCTTTCTTT.

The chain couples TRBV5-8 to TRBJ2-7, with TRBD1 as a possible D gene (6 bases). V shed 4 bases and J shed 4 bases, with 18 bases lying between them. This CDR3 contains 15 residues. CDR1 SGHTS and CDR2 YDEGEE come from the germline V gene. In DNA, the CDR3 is TGTGCCAGCAGCAGCTCCGGGACACGCGCTTACGAGCAGTACTTC. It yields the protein CASSSSGTRAYEQYF.

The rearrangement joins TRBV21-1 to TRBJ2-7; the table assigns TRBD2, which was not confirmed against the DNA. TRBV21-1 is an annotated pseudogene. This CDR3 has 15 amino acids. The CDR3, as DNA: TGTGCCAGCAGCAAAGAGGGACTCTCCGGGGGGGAGCAGTACTTC. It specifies CASSKEGLSGGEQYF.

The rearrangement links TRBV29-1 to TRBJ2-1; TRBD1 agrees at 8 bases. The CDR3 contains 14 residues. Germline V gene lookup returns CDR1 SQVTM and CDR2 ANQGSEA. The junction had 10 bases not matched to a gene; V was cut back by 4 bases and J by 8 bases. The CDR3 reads CSVGGQGGLDEQFF. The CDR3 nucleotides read TGCAGCGTTGGTGGACAGGGCGGGTTGGATGAGCAGTTCTTC.

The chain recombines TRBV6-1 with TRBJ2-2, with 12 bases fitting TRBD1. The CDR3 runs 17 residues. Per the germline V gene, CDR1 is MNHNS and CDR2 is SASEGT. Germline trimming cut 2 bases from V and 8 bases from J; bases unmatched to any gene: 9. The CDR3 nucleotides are TGTGCCAGCAGTGAATCGGCCGGGACAGGGGGCGGTGGGGAGCTGTTTTTT. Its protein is CASSESAGTGGGGELFF.

In DNA form, the CDR3 reads TGTGCCAGCAGCATGATCGAGACAGGCAACTACGAGCAGTACTTC. It encodes CASSMIETGNYEQYF. The J gene is TRBJ2-7, the V gene TRBV2; TRBD1 is a possible D gene (6 bases). Trimming cost V 6 bases and J 3 bases, with 18 bases left between them. CDR1 and CDR2 from the germline V gene are SNHLY and FYNNEI. The CDR3 has 15 residues.

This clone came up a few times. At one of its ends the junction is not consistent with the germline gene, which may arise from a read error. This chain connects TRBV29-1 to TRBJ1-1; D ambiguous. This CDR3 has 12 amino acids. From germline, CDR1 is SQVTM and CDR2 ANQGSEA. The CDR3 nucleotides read TGCAGCGGATCGACGGGGAACAGTGAAGCTTTCTTT. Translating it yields CSGSTGNSEAFF.